Below are 4 T cell receptor beta chains sequenced from a single sample in a study of blood T cell repertoires in COVID-19. Only in-frame clones appear in the TCRdb table, and some are missing; sequencing was by immunoSEQ multiplex PCR. The sample carries around 80,000 clones, approximately 82% recorded once. Input material: peripheral blood. These receptor sequences come from a human donor in a cohort sampled during active COVID-19.

This chain connects TRBV7-2 to TRBJ2-5; D uncertain. Trimming pared 2 bases from V and 5 bases from J, leaving 12 bases between. Germline CDR1 and CDR2: SGHTA and FQGNSA. This CDR3 is built from 14 residues. The CDR3 DNA sequence: TGTGCCAGCAGCTTAAAGCGCGCTGGGGAGACCCAGTACTTC. As protein: CASSLKRAGETQYF.

The rearrangement uses TRBV24-1 and TRBJ2-7, with D perhaps TRBD1 (6 bases). The length of the CDR3 is 14 residues. Germline V gene sequence: CDR1 KGHDR, CDR2 SFDVKD. Trimming pared 8 bases from V and 5 bases from J, leaving 18 bases between. CDR3 sequence: CATTSHGQSHEQYF. The CDR3 region has the DNA TGTGCCACCACATCTCACGGACAGTCCCACGAGCAGTACTTC.

The V and J genes are TRBV5-1 and TRBJ1-1; 7 bases line up with TRBD1. CDR1 and CDR2 from the germline V gene are SGHRS and YFSETQ. There are 14 residues in the CDR3. J gave up 5 bases and V 2 bases, and 6 bases lay outside the gene matches. CDR3 sequence: CASSFQGGWTEAFF. CDR3 bases: TGCGCCAGCAGCTTTCAGGGGGGATGGACTGAAGCTTTCTTT.

The genes are TRBV14 and TRBJ1-1, with TRBD1 identical over 8 bases. V dropped 5 bases and J dropped 1; count of bases not matched to a gene: 9. The CDR3 is made up of 16 amino acids. The germline gives CDR1 SGHDN, CDR2 FVKESK. The CDR3 is CASSDLRTGRNTEAFF. Written as DNA, the CDR3 is TGTGCCAGCAGCGACCTCCGGACAGGGAGGAACACTGAAGCTTTCTTT.